These T cell receptor beta chains were read from a single sample in a study of CD8+CD57+ T cells in acquired aplastic anemia. TCRdb passed the reads through MiXCR, listing each CDR3 protein once. Found here are approximately 80,000 distinct CDR3 sequences, about three quarters of them singletons; the top ten hold approximately 81%. The sequencing input was sorted CD4+, CD8+, or CD8+CD57+ T cells (not recorded which) from PBMCs. The receptors stem from a human donor with aplastic anemia. Each CDR3 is given with its conserved first and last residue. The D gene is left open where the match is weak.

v_gene	d_gene	CDR3aa
TRBV7-8	-	CASSLEGVYEQYF
TRBV7-3	-	CASSPVGDTDTQYF
TRBV29-1	-	CSVEDGIGHHTDTQYF
TRBV20-1	-	CSASGEREGRNEQFF
TRBV5-4	-	CASSLAGGTGSYEQYF
TRBV7-3	-	CASSNYYEQYF
TRBV15	-	CATSPPGTRRNYEQFF
TRBV7-8	-	CASSIKETQYF
TRBV10-3	-	CAITRDFSTDTQYF
TRBV2	-	CASSVSGYTEAFF
TRBV20-1	TRBD1	CSARDTGGSEKLFF
TRBV11-3	-	CASSTGQNSPLHF
TRBV2	TRBD1	CASSEIGTGVSPLHF